Presented here are 10 T cell receptor beta chains from one specimen sequenced in a study of PD-L1 blockade in urothelial cancer. Described time point: peripheral blood 6 weeks after treatment start. Measured with immunoSEQ multiplex PCR; TCRdb has only the in-frame clones, and not every one. The sample includes around 49,000 clones, roughly four fifths of them seen just once. The material was PBMCs, obtained around atezolizumab (anti-PD-L1) treatment. The receptors were sampled from a man in his sixties with urothelial cancer.

The chain recombines TRBV13 with TRBJ2-2; 7 positions match TRBD1. Losses at the gene ends were 5 bases for V and 2 bases for J; bases not matched to a gene: 11. The germline V gene has CDR1 PRHDT and CDR2 FYEKMQ (reference sequence). The CDR3 covers 17 residues. The DNA of the CDR3 is TGTGCCAGCAGCACAACATCCGGGACAGCAAACACCGGGGAGCTGTTTTTT. Its translation is CASSTTSGTANTGELFF.

The rearrangement links TRBV29-1 to TRBJ2-1, with 8 positions matching TRBD1. The V gene end was trimmed by 6 bases and the J gene end by 9 bases; junction bases not matched to a gene: 13. In germline, CDR1 is SQVTM, CDR2 ANQGSEA. There are 14 residues in the CDR3. CDR3 sequence: CSVWTGSPRTEQFF. In nucleotides, the CDR3 is TGCAGCGTCTGGACAGGGAGTCCCAGGACTGAGCAGTTCTTC.

This rearrangement joins TRBV6-5 to TRBJ1-1; weak D call: TRBD1 (6 bases). The V end lost 7 bases, the J end lost 1 base, and 10 bases lay between the germline ends. Germline V CDR1 and CDR2: MNHEY, SVGAGI. CDR3 length: 13 amino acids. The CDR3 DNA follows: TGTGCCAGCACCCTAGGGGGGAACACTGAAGCTTTCTTT. This translates into CASTLGGNTEAFF.

The sample holds a few counts of this clone. V and J are TRBV10-2 and TRBJ1-2, with a weak D call TRBD1 (6 bases). Looked up from germline, CDR1 is WSHSY and CDR2 is SAAADI. This CDR3 contains 15 residues. V shed 3 bases and J shed 8 bases, with 19 bases lying between them. The DNA for the CDR3 is TGCGCCAGCAGTGACTCGGACAGCCGATATGAGGGCTACACCTTC. Amino acids: CASSDSDSRYEGYTF.

V and J are TRBV5-4 and TRBJ1-4; 10 nucleotides line up with TRBD1. From germline, CDR1 is SGHNT and CDR2 YYREEE (reference sequence). V was clipped by 1 base and J by 7 bases; unmatched bases: 4. The CDR3 contains 15 residues. CDR3 residues: CASSLMTGGTEKLFF. The CDR3 DNA reads TGTGCCAGCAGCTTGATGACAGGGGGCACTGAAAAACTGTTTTTT.

The CDR3 DNA follows: TGTGCCAGCAGCTCAAACAGGGGCGCAGAGACCCAGTACTTC. As protein: CASSSNRGAETQYF. This chain uses TRBV7-2 with TRBJ2-5, with 7 positions matching TRBD1. The germline V gene encodes CDR1 SGHTA and CDR2 FQGNSA. The CDR3 runs to 14 residues. V dropped 4 bases and J dropped 4; count of bases not matched to a gene: 6.

The chain combines TRBV28 with TRBJ1-1; no reliable D call. The CDR3 extends over 14 amino acids. Germline V CDR1 and CDR2: MDHEN, SYDVKM. V gave up 5 bases and J gave up 1 base, with 11 bases separating them. The CDR3 nucleotides read TGTGCCAGCAGTCCGCCGGGATCGAACACTGAAGCTTTCTTT. Protein: CASSPPGSNTEAFF.

This rearrangement joins TRBV28 to TRBJ2-1; maybe TRBD2 (6 bases). V was trimmed by 9 bases and J by 0 bases, leaving 9 bases between them. Germline CDR1 is MDHEN and CDR2 is SYDVKM. The CDR3 extends over 13 amino acids. CDR3 loop: CASQAGSYNEQFF. The CDR3, as DNA: TGTGCCAGTCAAGCGGGCTCCTACAATGAGCAGTTCTTC.

This clone was counted between two and nine times. The chain joins TRBV15 to TRBJ2-1; no clear D. This CDR3 has 12 amino acids. The V end lost 0 bases, the J end lost 10 bases, and 7 bases lay between the germline ends. CDR1 is LNHNV and CDR2 is YYDKDF in the germline V gene (reference sequence). In DNA form, the CDR3 reads TGTGCCACCAGCAGAGATAGAGCGGAGCAGTTCTTC. Amino acid sequence: CATSRDRAEQFF. The variable domain in full, with the rest retrieved from reference TRBV15 and TRBJ2-1, is DAMVIQNPRYQVTQFGKPVTLSCSQTLNHNVMYWYQQKSSQAPKLLFHYYDKDFNNEADTPDNFQSRRPNTSFCFLDIRSPGLGDTAMYLCATSRDRAEQFFGPGTRLTVL.

The chain employs TRBV9 and TRBJ2-3; a weak D match, TRBD2 (5 bases). This CDR3 region has 15 residues. Trimming took off 0 bases at V and 6 bases at J, with 14 bases between the two ends. The germline gives CDR1 SGDLS, CDR2 YYNGEE. The CDR3 DNA follows: TGTGCCAGCAGCGTAGCTCCGGGAAGGACCGATACGCAGTATTTT. Protein sequence: CASSVAPGRTDTQYF.